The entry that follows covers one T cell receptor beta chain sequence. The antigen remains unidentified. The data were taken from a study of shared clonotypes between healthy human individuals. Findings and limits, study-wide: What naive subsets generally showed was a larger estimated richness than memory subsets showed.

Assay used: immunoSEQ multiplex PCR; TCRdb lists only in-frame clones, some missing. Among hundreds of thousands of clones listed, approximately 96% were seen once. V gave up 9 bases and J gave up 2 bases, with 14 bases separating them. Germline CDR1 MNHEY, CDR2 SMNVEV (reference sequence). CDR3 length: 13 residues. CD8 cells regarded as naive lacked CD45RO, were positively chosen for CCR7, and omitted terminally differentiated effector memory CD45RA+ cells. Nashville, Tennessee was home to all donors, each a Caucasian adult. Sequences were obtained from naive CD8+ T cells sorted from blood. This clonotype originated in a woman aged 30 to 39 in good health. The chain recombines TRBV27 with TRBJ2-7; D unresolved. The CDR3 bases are TGTGCCAGTGGAAAAGGGCAGCCCTACGAGCAGTACTTC. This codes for CASGKGQPYEQYF.